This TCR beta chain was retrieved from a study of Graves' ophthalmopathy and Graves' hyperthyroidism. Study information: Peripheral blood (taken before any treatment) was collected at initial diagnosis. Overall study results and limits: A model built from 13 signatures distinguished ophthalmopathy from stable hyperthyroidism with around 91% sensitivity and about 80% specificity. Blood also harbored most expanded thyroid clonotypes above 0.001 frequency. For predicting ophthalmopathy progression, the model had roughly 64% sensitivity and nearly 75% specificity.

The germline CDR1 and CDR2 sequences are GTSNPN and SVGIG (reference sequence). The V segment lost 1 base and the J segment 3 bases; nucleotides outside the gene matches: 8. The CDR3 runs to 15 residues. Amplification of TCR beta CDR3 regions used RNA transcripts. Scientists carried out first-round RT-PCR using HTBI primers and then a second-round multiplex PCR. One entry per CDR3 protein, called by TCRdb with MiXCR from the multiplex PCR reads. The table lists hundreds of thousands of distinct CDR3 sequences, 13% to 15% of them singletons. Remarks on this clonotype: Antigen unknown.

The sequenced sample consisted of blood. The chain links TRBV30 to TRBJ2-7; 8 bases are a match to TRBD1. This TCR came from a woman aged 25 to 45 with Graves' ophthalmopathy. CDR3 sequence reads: CAWSGAGGSYYEQYF. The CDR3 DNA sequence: TGTGCCTGGAGTGGAGCAGGGGGCTCTTACTACGAGCAGTACTTC.